Presented here are 15 T cell receptor beta chains from one specimen sequenced in a study of T-cell reconstitution after alpha-beta-depleted transplantation in children. As it was prepared, the TCRbeta library received unique molecular identifiers. TCRdb re-called the PCR reads through MiXCR, storing one row per CDR3 protein. Counted here are 550,000 to 800,000 distinct CDR3 sequences, 10% to 15% occurring once; the ten biggest clones make up about 0.79%. The sequences come from PBMCs, collected before TCRalphabeta/CD19-depleted stem cell transplant. The receptors stem from a girl aged 2 to 10 with congenital amegakaryocytic thrombocytopenia, due to receive a stem cell transplant.

V gene TRBV20-1 combines with J gene TRBJ2-2, with D possibly matching TRBD2 (5 bases). Deletions cut 3 bases from V and 6 bases from J, with 14 bases between. In germline, CDR1 is DFQATT, CDR2 SNEGSKA (reference sequence). The CDR3 consists of 14 residues. CDR3 protein: CSARDSLRAGELFF. CDR3 in DNA: TGCAGTGCTAGGGACTCACTTAGGGCCGGGGAGCTGTTTTTT.

This clonotype was found many times. The chain is built from TRBV20-1 and TRBJ2-1, with D maybe TRBD2 (5 bases). Germline V lookup: CDR1 DFQATT, CDR2 SNEGSKA (reference sequence). CDR3 length equals 16 residues. With 3 bases removed from V and 1 base from J, the gap between germline ends came to 16 bases. CDR3 DNA: TGCAGTGCTAGGGTCCTAGCCTACTATTCCTACAATGAGCAGTTCTTC. Translated, it gives CSARVLAYYSYNEQFF.

This rearrangement joins TRBV20-1 to TRBJ1-5, with D perhaps TRBD1 (5 bases). The CDR3 covers 14 residues. Germline V lookup: CDR1 DFQATT, CDR2 SNEGSKA (reference sequence). V was shortened by 3 bases and J by 2 bases, with 11 bases between the two germline ends. The CDR3 region has the DNA TGCAGTGCTAGGCGGCAGGGCGGCAATCAGCCCCAGCATTTT. It yields the protein CSARRQGGNQPQHF.

This clonotype was found many times. The chain links TRBV12-3 or TRBV12-4 to TRBJ2-1; D perhaps matches TRBD1 (5 bases). V shed 3 bases and J shed 9 bases, with 9 bases lying between them. The CDR3 covers 12 residues. The CDR3 DNA sequence: TGTGCCAGCAGTTTGCAGGGCACTGAGCAGTTCTTC. Amino acid sequence: CASSLQGTEQFF.

This clonotype was detected ten times or more. The genes are TRBV20-1 and TRBJ2-1; the D call may be TRBD1 or TRBD2 (5 bases each). The V end lost 4 bases, the J end lost 2 bases, and 18 bases lay between the germline ends. Per the germline V gene, CDR1 is DFQATT and CDR2 is SNEGSKA (reference sequence). The CDR3 length is 16 residues. The CDR3: CSANAYRDVAYNEQFF. Here the CDR3 DNA reads TGCAGTGCTAACGCCTACCGGGACGTCGCCTACAATGAGCAGTTCTTC.

There are a few counts of this clonotype. This chain uses TRBV27 with TRBJ2-7; tentative D call: TRBD2 (5 bases). V was shortened by 6 bases and J by 3 bases, with 15 bases between the two germline ends. Looked up from germline, CDR1 is MNHEY and CDR2 is SMNVEV (reference sequence). The CDR3 is 14 residues long. This chain's CDR3 is CASSVDGNNYEQYF. DNA of the CDR3: TGTGCCAGCAGCGTGGACGGGAATAACTACGAGCAGTACTTC.

This clonotype occurred many times. This rearrangement joins TRBV12-3 or TRBV12-4 to TRBJ2-1, with no clear D. The CDR3 has 12 amino acids. The V gene lost 3 bases and the J gene lost 7 bases, with 7 bases spanning the gap. CDR3 amino acids: CASSFSTNEQFF. Written as DNA, the CDR3 is TGTGCCAGCAGTTTTTCAACAAATGAGCAGTTCTTC.

The chain uses TRBV2 and TRBJ2-4; the D call may be TRBD1 or TRBD2 (6 bases each). The CDR3 loop spans 15 amino acids. The germline V gene has CDR1 SNHLY and CDR2 FYNNEI. Trimming left V 3 bases short and J 15 bases short, with 24 bases between. In DNA, the CDR3 is TGTGCCAGCAGTGAGGGGGCGCGTGTCCTGGGGACTCGGTACTTC. It encodes CASSEGARVLGTRYF.

At least ten counts were recorded for this clonotype. The CDR3 sequence is CASSLAETSATDTQYF. Written as DNA, the CDR3 is TGTGCCAGCAGCTTGGCCGAGACTAGCGCCACAGATACGCAGTATTTT. The J gene is TRBJ2-3, the V gene TRBV5-6, with 8 bases identical to TRBD2. J was trimmed by 2 bases and V by 0 bases; bases with no gene match: 5. Germline V gives CDR1 SGHDT, CDR2 YYEEEE. The CDR3 is 16 residues long.

About this clonotype: This may come from a read error, since a much larger clone is one base off. The chain carries TRBV9 and TRBJ1-6; no firm D call. This CDR3 comprises 15 residues. Germline CDR1 is SGDLS and CDR2 is YYNGEE. In nucleotides, the CDR3 is TGTGCCAGCAGCGTAGTCCCGAGTGGGCTTTCACCCCTCCCCTTT. Its translation is CASSVVPSGLSPLPF.

Comments on this clonotype: As the CDR3 is not closed by the conserved phenylalanine or tryptophan, this likely results from a read error. V is TRBV11-2 and J is TRBJ1-1; no reliable D call. Germline values: CDR1 SGHAT, CDR2 FQNNGV. Trimming took 0 bases from V and 6 from J, leaving 5 bases between them. The CDR3 runs to 12 residues. The CDR3: CASSLDRAEAFL. Written as DNA, the CDR3 is TGTGCCAGCAGCTTAGATCGGGCTGAAGCTTTCTTA.

This clonotype was seen ten or more times. This sequence joins TRBV20-1 and TRBJ2-1, with TRBD2 matching 7 bases. The CDR3 runs 12 residues. V gave up 6 bases and J gave up 8 bases; unmatched junction bases: 7. Germline V lookup: CDR1 DFQATT, CDR2 SNEGSKA (reference sequence). CDR3 DNA sequence: TGCAGTGCACCGGGACTAAGCGATGAGCAGTTCTTC. This translates into CSAPGLSDEQFF.

V usage is TRBV5-5 and J usage is TRBJ2-1, with TRBD2 matching 14 bases. The CDR3 loop spans 15 amino acids. Germline CDR1 is SGHKS and CDR2 is YYEKEE (reference sequence). V trimming: 4 bases; J trimming: 8 bases; junction bases outside the gene matches: 5. The CDR3 region is CASSTGTSGGYEQFF. The CDR3 nucleotides are TGTGCCAGCAGCACGGGGACTAGCGGGGGCTATGAGCAGTTCTTC. The whole variable domain, remainder taken from reference TRBV5-5 and TRBJ2-1, is DAGVTQSPTHLIKTRGQQVTLRCSPISGHKSVSWYQQVLGQGPQFIFQYYEKEERGRGNFPDRFSARQFPNYSSELNVNALLLGDSALYLCASSTGTSGGYEQFFGPGTRLTVL.

This clonotype was counted a few times. CDR3 coding DNA: TGTGCCACCAGTGAAGGATTAGAGGAGACCCAGTACTTC. Encoded protein: CATSEGLEETQYF. The chain recombines TRBV24-1 with TRBJ2-5; no reliable D call. V gave up 4 bases and J gave up 5 bases, with 10 bases separating them. The CDR3 loop spans 13 amino acids. CDR1 KGHDR and CDR2 SFDVKD come from the germline V gene.

This clonotype was observed many times. The V gene is TRBV5-1, the J gene TRBJ2-1; TRBD1 matches at 9 bases. Germline V lookup: CDR1 SGHRS, CDR2 YFSETQ. The CDR3 is made up of 16 amino acids. V lost 0 bases and J lost 2; bases outside the gene matches: 3. The CDR3: CASSLAGTGTYNEQFF. In DNA, the CDR3 is TGCGCCAGCAGCTTGGCCGGGACAGGGACCTACAATGAGCAGTTCTTC.